Each of the 22 T cell receptor beta chains below was sequenced from the same sample in a study of blood T cell repertoires in COVID-19. Sequencing used immunoSEQ multiplex PCR; TCRdb keeps in-frame clones, though not all of them. The sample includes around 150,000 clones, over 75% seen only once; the top ten take roughly 11%. Material: peripheral blood. The receptors here all came from a man aged 60 to 75 with active or convalescent COVID-19.

This clone was seen only a few times. The rearrangement joins TRBV15 to TRBJ2-7; 13 nucleotides align to TRBD2. With V trimmed by 3 bases and J by 6 bases, 5 bases remained unmatched. Germline V gene data show CDR1 as LNHNV and CDR2 as YYDKDF (reference sequence). The CDR3 is 15 residues long. DNA of the CDR3: TGTGCCACCAGCAGCCGGACTAGCGGGAGCCCCGAGCAGTACTTC. Encoded protein: CATSSRTSGSPEQYF.

This rearrangement joins TRBV15 to TRBJ2-2; the match to TRBD1 covers 9 bases. The CDR3 contains 16 residues. Germline CDR1 reads LNHNV; CDR2 reads YYDKDF (reference sequence). V dropped 2 bases and J dropped 7; count of bases not matched to a gene: 8. The CDR3 is CATSRNTGTGSGELFF. In nucleotides, the CDR3 is TGTGCCACCAGCAGAAATACCGGGACAGGGAGCGGGGAGCTGTTTTTT.

This clone has only a few counts. The chain recombines TRBV28 with TRBJ1-5; 11 bases agree with TRBD1. V dropped 5 bases and J dropped 6; count of bases not matched to a gene: 9. Looked up from germline, CDR1 is MDHEN and CDR2 is SYDVKM. The CDR3 consists of 16 residues. The CDR3 loop reads CASSPGGGTGGQPQHF. CDR3 bases: TGTGCCAGCAGTCCAGGAGGGGGGACAGGGGGTCAGCCCCAGCATTTT. Full variable domain (outside the CDR3, taken from reference TRBV28 and TRBJ1-5): DVKVTQSSRYLVKRTGEKVFLECVQDMDHENMFWYRQDPGLGLRLIYFSYDVKMKEKGDIPEGYSVSREKKERFSLILESASTNQTSMYLCASSPGGGTGGQPQHFGDGTRLSIL.

This sequence joins TRBV2 and TRBJ2-3, with a weak D call TRBD1 (5 bases). The V gene lost 4 bases and the J gene lost 2 bases, with 13 bases spanning the gap. The CDR3 loop spans 15 amino acids. Germline V lookup: CDR1 SNHLY, CDR2 FYNNEI. CDR3 region: CASSGSQGNTDTQYF. CDR3 sequence (DNA): TGTGCCAGCAGTGGGTCGCAGGGAAACACAGATACGCAGTATTTT.

The rearrangement uses TRBV3-1 (or the pseudogene TRBV3-2) and TRBJ2-1; D might be TRBD1 (7 bases). V was trimmed by 4 bases and J by 7 bases, leaving 17 bases between them. Germline values: CDR1 LGHDT, CDR2 YNNKEL (reference sequence). This CDR3 spans 15 amino acids. CDR3 nucleotides: TGTGCCAGCAGCCCCCGGGGGACAGTGGTGAATGAGCAGTTCTTC. Its protein is CASSPRGTVVNEQFF.

This rearrangement joins TRBV5-4 to TRBJ1-1; tentative D call: TRBD1 (6 bases). Deletions cut 1 base from V and 0 bases from J, with 7 bases between. CDR1 SGHNT and CDR2 YYREEE come from the germline V gene (reference sequence). The CDR3 totals 14 residues. CDR3 in amino acids: CASSLRTVNTEAFF. The CDR3 DNA reads TGTGCCAGCAGCTTGCGGACAGTGAACACTGAAGCTTTCTTT.

This chain links TRBV5-1 with TRBJ1-1; TRBD1 matches at 11 bases. CDR1 SGHRS and CDR2 YFSETQ come from the germline V gene. The trim removed 4 bases at V and 1 base at J, leaving 18 bases unmatched. The CDR3 has 20 residues. CDR3 nucleotides: TGCGCCAGCAGCCCTGGTGGGACCGGGACAGGGGGTAGGAGGAACACTGAAGCTTTCTTT. Its translation is CASSPGGTGTGGRRNTEAFF. The whole variable domain, remainder taken from reference TRBV5-1 and TRBJ1-1, is KAGVTQTPRYLIKTRGQQVTLSCSPISGHRSVSWYQQTPGQGLQFLFEYFSETQRNKGNFPGRFSGRQFSNSRSEMNVSTLELGDSALYLCASSPGGTGTGGRRNTEAFFGQGTRLTVV.

The genes are TRBV10-2 and TRBJ2-2; the match to TRBD2 covers 9 bases. This CDR3 is built from 15 residues. Germline V lookup: CDR1 WSHSY, CDR2 SAAADI. V lost 7 bases to trimming and J lost 5 bases; unmatched junction nucleotides: 8. CDR3: CASNPAGGRTGELFF. CDR3 DNA: TGCGCCAGCAACCCAGCGGGGGGACGGACCGGGGAGCTGTTTTTT.

The chain is built from TRBV4-1 and TRBJ2-2, with D unresolved. Deletions cut 1 base from V and 7 bases from J, with 4 bases between. The CDR3 consists of 12 residues. The germline V gene has CDR1 MGHRA and CDR2 YSYEKL. This CDR3 reads CASSQALGELFF. The CDR3, as DNA: TGCGCCAGCAGCCAAGCCCTCGGGGAGCTGTTTTTT.

DNA for the CDR3: TGTGCCAGCAGCCAAGGGAGCTCGCAGATTAGTTCACCCCTCCACTTT. Protein sequence: CASSQGSSQISSPLHF. This chain joins TRBV3-1 (or the pseudogene TRBV3-2) and TRBJ1-6; the D is unclear. Germline values: CDR1 LGHDT, CDR2 YNNKEL (reference sequence). Trimming removed 1 base from V and 9 bases from J, with 16 bases in between. CDR3 length: 16 amino acids.

V and J are TRBV14 and TRBJ1-6; weak D call: TRBD1 (6 bases). This CDR3 is 15 amino acids long. With 1 base removed from V and 9 bases from J, the gap between germline ends came to 13 bases. The germline gives CDR1 SGHDN, CDR2 FVKESK. CDR3 protein: CASSQGTASRSPLHF. In nucleotides, the CDR3 is TGTGCCAGCAGCCAAGGGACAGCCTCCCGTTCACCCCTCCACTTT.

The chain recombines TRBV6-5 with TRBJ2-6; D remains unclear. This CDR3 is 14 amino acids long. Trimming left V 8 bases short and J 0 bases short, with 8 bases between. Germline V lookup: CDR1 MNHEY, CDR2 SVGAGI. The CDR3 DNA sequence: TGTGCCAGCCAACTTACCTCTGGGGCCAACGTCCTGACTTTC. It encodes CASQLTSGANVLTF.

The genes are TRBV2 and TRBJ1-1, with TRBD1 identical over 7 bases. The CDR3 covers 14 residues. V dropped 6 bases and J dropped 5; count of bases not matched to a gene: 9. CDR1 and CDR2 from the germline V gene are SNHLY and FYNNEI. In DNA, the CDR3 is TGTGCCAGCAGGACCGACAGGGTCAGAACTGAAGCTTTCTTT. Amino acid sequence: CASRTDRVRTEAFF. Using reference TRBV2 and TRBJ1-1 for the parts outside the CDR3, the full variable domain is EPEVTQTPSHQVTQMGQEVILRCVPISNHLYFYWYRQILGQKVEFLVSFYNNEISEKSEIFDDQFSVERPDGSNFTLKIRSTKLEDSAMYFCASRTDRVRTEAFFGQGTRLTVV.

The genes are TRBV5-1 and TRBJ2-3; 13 nucleotides agree with TRBD2. The CDR3 has 19 amino acids. Germline-derived CDR1 and CDR2 are SGHRS and YFSETQ. Unmatched junction bases numbered 14, after V lost 3 bases and J lost 4 bases. CDR3 in DNA: TGCGCCAGCAGCTCCTTCCCGGGACTAGCGGGGAGTAGTGCAGATACGCAGTATTTT. Encoded protein: CASSSFPGLAGSSADTQYF.

The chain carries TRBV24-1 and TRBJ2-7; maybe TRBD1 (6 bases). The CDR3 sequence is 13 residues long. Per germline, CDR1 KGHDR and CDR2 SFDVKD. Trimming removed 7 bases from V and 4 bases from J, with 13 bases in between. As DNA, the CDR3 is TGTGCCACCAGCCGGGACACAGAGTACGAGCAGTACTTC. Its protein product is CATSRDTEYEQYF.

CDR3 sequence (DNA): TGTGCCAGCAGCTACCGACTAGCGGGAAATCCTGAGCAGTTCTTC. It specifies CASSYRLAGNPEQFF. This chain connects TRBV7-2 to TRBJ2-1; 11 bases agree with TRBD2. This CDR3 has 15 residues. With 4 bases clipped from V and 9 bases from J, the junction kept 8 bases outside the gene matches. Germline V gene data show CDR1 as SGHTA and CDR2 as FQGNSA.

V is TRBV27 and J is TRBJ1-2; weak D call: TRBD1 (5 bases). CDR3 length: 14 residues. The V end was cut by 4 bases, the J end by 6 bases, with 15 bases between. From germline, CDR1 is MNHEY and CDR2 SMNVEV (reference sequence). The CDR3 sequence: CASSWGGRRDGYTF. CDR3 DNA sequence: TGTGCCAGCAGTTGGGGGGGGAGGCGAGATGGCTACACCTTC.

The V call is TRBV19, the J call TRBJ1-5; no definite D call. The length of the CDR3 is 13 residues. In germline, CDR1 is LNHDA, CDR2 SQIVND (reference sequence). Trimming removed 3 bases at V and 3 bases at J, with 6 bases between. The CDR3 loop is CASSMSLNQPQHF. The CDR3 nucleotides read TGTGCCAGTAGTATGAGTCTCAATCAGCCCCAGCATTTT.

The V call is TRBV5-4, the J call TRBJ2-2; D possibly corresponds to TRBD2 (6 bases). Germline CDR1 reads SGHNT; CDR2 reads YYREEE (reference sequence). CDR3 size: 14 residues. V was cut by 7 bases and J by 5 bases, with 15 bases left in between. CDR3 in amino acids: CASFVPGRTGELFF. Written as DNA, the CDR3 is TGTGCCAGCTTTGTTCCAGGGAGGACCGGGGAGCTGTTTTTT.

This clone was seen a single time. The V call is TRBV6-5, the J call TRBJ2-3, with TRBD2 as a possible D gene (5 bases). Germline V gives CDR1 MNHEY, CDR2 SVGAGI. This CDR3 region has 13 residues. Trimming removed 6 bases from V and 7 bases from J, with 14 bases in between. The CDR3 loop is CASREGERNTQYF. The CDR3 DNA follows: TGTGCCAGCAGAGAGGGAGAGCGAAATACGCAGTATTTT.

The gene calls are TRBV15 and TRBJ1-5; unclear D gene. V was trimmed by 5 bases and J by 8 bases, leaving 13 bases between them. Per the germline V gene, CDR1 is LNHNV and CDR2 is YYDKDF (reference sequence). The CDR3 covers 13 residues. The CDR3 region is CATSRIFGEPQHF. The CDR3 DNA reads TGTGCCACCAGCCGAATATTCGGGGAGCCCCAGCATTTT.

This clone appeared a few times. This rearrangement joins TRBV2 to TRBJ2-1; no clear D gene. The length of the CDR3 is 15 residues. Per germline, CDR1 SNHLY and CDR2 FYNNEI. V shed 3 bases and J shed 2 bases, with 11 bases lying between them. Written as DNA, the CDR3 is TGTGCCAGCAGTGACGATAGCCGACCCTACAATGAGCAGTTCTTC. This sequence encodes CASSDDSRPYNEQFF.